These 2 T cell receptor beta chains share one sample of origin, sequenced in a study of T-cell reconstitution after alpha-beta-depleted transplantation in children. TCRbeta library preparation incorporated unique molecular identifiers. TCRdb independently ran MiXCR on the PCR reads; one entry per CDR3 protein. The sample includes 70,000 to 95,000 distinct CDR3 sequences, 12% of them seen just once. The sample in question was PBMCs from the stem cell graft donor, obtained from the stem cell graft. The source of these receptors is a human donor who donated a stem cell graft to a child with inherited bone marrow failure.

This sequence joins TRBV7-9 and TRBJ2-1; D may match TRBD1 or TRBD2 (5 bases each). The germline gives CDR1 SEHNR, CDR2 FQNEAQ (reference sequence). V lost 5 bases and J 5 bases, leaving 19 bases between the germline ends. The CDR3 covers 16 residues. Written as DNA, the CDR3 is TGTGCCAGCAGCCCTAGTGGGATACTAGGGGACAATGAGCAGTTCTTC. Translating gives CASSPSGILGDNEQFF.

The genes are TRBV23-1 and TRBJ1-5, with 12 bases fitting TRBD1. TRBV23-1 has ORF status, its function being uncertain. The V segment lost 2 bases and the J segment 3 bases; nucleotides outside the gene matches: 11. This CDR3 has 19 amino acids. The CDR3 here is CASSQEGQGAGGDNQPQHF. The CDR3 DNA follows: TGCGCCAGCAGTCAAGAGGGACAGGGGGCGGGGGGGGACAATCAGCCCCAGCATTTT.